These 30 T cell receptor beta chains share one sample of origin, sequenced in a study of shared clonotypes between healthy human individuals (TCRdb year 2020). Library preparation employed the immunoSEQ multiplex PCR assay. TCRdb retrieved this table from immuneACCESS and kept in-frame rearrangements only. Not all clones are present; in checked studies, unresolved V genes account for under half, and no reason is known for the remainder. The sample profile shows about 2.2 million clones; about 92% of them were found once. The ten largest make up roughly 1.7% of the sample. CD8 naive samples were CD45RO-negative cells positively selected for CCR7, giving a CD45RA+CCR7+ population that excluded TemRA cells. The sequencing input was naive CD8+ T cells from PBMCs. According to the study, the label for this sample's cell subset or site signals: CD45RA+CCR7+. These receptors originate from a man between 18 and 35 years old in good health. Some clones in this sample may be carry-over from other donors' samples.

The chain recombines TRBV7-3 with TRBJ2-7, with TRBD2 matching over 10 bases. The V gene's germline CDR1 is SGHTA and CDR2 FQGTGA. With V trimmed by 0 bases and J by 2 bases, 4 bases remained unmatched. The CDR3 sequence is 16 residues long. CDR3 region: CASSLTPSGRPYEQYF. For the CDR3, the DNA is TGTGCCAGCAGCTTAACTCCTAGCGGGAGACCCTACGAGCAGTACTTC.

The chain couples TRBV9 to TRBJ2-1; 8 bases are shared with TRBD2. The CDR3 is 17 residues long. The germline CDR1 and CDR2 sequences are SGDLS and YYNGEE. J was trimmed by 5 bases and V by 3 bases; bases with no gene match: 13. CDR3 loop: CASSEPIGTRDDNEQFF. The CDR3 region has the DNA TGTGCCAGCAGCGAGCCCATCGGGACTAGGGACGACAATGAGCAGTTCTTC.

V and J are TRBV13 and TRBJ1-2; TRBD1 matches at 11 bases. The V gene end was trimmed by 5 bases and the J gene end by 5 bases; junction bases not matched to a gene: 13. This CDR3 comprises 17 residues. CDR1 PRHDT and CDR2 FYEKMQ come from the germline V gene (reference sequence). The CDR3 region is CASSVPQGTGGQYGYTF. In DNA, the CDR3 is TGTGCCAGCAGCGTTCCCCAAGGGACAGGGGGTCAGTATGGCTACACCTTC.

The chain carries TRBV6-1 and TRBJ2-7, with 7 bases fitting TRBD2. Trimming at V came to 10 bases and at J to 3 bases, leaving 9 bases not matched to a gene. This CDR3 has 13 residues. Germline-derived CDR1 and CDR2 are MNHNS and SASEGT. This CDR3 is CATAGLPYYEQYF. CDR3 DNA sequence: TGTGCCACCGCGGGACTACCATACTACGAGCAGTACTTC.

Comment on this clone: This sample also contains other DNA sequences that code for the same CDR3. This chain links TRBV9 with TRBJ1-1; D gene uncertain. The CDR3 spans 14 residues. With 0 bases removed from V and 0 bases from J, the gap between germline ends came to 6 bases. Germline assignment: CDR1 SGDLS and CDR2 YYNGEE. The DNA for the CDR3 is TGTGCCAGCAGCGTAGGCTACATGAACACTGAAGCTTTCTTT. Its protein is CASSVGYMNTEAFF.

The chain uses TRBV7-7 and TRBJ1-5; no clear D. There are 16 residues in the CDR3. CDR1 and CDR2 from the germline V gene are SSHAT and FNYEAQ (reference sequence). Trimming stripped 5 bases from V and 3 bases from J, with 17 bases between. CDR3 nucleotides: TGTGCCAGCAGCCTAAAAGAAACGATCAACAATCAGCCCCAGCATTTT. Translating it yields CASSLKETINNQPQHF.

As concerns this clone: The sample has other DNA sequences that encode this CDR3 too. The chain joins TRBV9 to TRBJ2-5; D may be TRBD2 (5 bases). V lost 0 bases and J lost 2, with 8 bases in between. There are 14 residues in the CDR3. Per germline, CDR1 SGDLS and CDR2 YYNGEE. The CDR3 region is CASSVVGGQETQYF. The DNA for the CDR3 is TGTGCCAGCAGCGTAGTGGGCGGGCAAGAGACCCAGTACTTC. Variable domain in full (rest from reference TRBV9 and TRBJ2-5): DSGVTQTPKHLITATGQRVTLRCSPRSGDLSVYWYQQSLDQGLQFLIQYYNGEERAKGNILERFSAQQFPDLHSELNLSSLELGDSALYFCASSVVGGQETQYFGPGTRLLVL.

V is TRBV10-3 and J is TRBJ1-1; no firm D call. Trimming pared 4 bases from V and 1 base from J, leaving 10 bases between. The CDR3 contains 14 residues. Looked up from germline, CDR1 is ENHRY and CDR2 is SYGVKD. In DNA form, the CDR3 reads TGTGCCATCAGTGTCGCGCAGAGGAACACTGAAGCTTTCTTT. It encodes CAISVAQRNTEAFF.

The CDR3 coding sequence is TGTGCCAGCAGCTTAGATGGGCTTTGGGGACTGAACACTGAAGCTTTCTTT. Protein: CASSLDGLWGLNTEAFF. The J gene is TRBJ1-1, the V gene TRBV11-2; perhaps TRBD1 as D (5 bases). Germline V lookup: CDR1 SGHAT, CDR2 FQNNGV. The V and J ends lost 0 bases and 0 bases respectively, with 14 bases between them. This CDR3 has 17 amino acids.

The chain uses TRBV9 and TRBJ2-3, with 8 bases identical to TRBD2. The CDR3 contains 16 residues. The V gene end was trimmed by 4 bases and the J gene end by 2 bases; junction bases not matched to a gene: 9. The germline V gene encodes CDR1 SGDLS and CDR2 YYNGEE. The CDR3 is CASSPSGGATTDTQYF. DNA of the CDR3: TGTGCCAGCAGCCCCTCCGGGGGGGCGACCACAGATACGCAGTATTTT.

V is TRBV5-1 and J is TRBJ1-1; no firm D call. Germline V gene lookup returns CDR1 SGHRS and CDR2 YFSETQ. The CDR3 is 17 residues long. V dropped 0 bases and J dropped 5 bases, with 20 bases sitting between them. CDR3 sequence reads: CASSLAGLEGVQTEAFF. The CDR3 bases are TGCGCCAGCAGCTTGGCCGGGTTGGAGGGCGTTCAGACTGAAGCTTTCTTT.

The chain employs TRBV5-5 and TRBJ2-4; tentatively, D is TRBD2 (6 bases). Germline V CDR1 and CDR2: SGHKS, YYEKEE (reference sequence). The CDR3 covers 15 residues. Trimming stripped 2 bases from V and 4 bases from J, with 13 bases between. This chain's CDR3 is CASSFGGTPKNIQYF. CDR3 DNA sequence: TGTGCCAGCAGCTTTGGGGGGACCCCAAAAAACATTCAGTACTTC. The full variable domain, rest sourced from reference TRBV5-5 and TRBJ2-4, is DAGVTQSPTHLIKTRGQQVTLRCSPISGHKSVSWYQQVLGQGPQFIFQYYEKEERGRGNFPDRFSARQFPNYSSELNVNALLLGDSALYLCASSFGGTPKNIQYFGAGTRLSVL.

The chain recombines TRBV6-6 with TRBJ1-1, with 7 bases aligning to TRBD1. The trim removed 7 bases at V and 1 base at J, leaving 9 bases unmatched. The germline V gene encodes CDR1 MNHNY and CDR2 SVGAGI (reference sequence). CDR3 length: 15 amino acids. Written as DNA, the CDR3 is TGTGCCAGCACCCCAGGGACAGTCTGGAACACTGAAGCTTTCTTT. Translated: CASTPGTVWNTEAFF.

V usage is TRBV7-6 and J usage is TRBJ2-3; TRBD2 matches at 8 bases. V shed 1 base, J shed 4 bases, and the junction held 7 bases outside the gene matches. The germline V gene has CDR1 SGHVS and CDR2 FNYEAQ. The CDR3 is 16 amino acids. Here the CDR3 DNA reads TGTGCCAGCAGCTTAGTTGCCGCGGGGGGCCCAGATACGCAGTATTTT. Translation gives CASSLVAAGGPDTQYF.

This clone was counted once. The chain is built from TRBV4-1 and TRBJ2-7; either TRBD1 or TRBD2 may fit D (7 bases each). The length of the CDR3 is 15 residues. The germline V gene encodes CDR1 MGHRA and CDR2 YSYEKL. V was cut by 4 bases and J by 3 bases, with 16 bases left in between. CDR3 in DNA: TGCGCCAGCAGCCCGGGGGGACAGCTGAACTACGAGCAGTACTTC. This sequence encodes CASSPGGQLNYEQYF.

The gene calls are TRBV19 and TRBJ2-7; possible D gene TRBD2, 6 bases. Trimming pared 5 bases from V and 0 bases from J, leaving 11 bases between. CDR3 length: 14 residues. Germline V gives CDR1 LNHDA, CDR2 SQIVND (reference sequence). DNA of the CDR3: TGTGCCAGTAGTTTGGAGGGGTTCTCCTACGAGCAGTACTTC. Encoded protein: CASSLEGFSYEQYF.

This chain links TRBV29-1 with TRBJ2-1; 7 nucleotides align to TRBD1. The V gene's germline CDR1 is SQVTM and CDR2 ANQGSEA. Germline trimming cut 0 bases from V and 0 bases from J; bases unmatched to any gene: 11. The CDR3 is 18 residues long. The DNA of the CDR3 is TGCAGCGTTGAAGATCCGACAGGGTGGGCGTCCTCCTACAATGAGCAGTTCTTC. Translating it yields CSVEDPTGWASSYNEQFF.

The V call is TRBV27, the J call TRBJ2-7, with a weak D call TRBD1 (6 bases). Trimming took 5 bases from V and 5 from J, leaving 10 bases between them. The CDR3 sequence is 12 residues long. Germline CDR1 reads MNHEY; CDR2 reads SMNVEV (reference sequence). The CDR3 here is CASSPGANEQYF. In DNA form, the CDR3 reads TGTGCCAGCAGTCCAGGGGCGAACGAGCAGTACTTC.

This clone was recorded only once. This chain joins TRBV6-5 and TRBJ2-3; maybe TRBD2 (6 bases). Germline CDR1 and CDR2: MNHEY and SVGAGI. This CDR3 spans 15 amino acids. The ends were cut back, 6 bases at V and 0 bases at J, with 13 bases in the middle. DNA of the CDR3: TGTGCCAGCAGCCCCGGGACTTCTAGCACAGATACGCAGTATTTT. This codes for CASSPGTSSTDTQYF.

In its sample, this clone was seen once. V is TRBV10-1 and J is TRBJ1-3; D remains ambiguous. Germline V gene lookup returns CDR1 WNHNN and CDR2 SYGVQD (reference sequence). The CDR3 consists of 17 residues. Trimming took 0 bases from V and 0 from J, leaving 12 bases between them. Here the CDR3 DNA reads TGCGCCAGCAGTGAGTCTCCGGGAGCTATCTCTGGAAACACCATATATTTT. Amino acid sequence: CASSESPGAISGNTIYF.

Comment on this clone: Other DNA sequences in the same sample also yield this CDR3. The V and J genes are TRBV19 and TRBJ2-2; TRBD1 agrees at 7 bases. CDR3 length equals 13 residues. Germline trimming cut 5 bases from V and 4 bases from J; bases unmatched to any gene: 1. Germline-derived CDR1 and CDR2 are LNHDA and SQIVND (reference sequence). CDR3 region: CASSYRGTGELFF. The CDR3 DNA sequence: TGTGCCAGTAGTTACAGGGGCACCGGGGAGCTGTTTTTT.

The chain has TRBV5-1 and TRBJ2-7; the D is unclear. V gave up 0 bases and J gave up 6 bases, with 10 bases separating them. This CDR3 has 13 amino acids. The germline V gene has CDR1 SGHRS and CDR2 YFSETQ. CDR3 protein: CASSLASGVEQYF. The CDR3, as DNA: TGCGCCAGCAGCTTGGCTTCGGGCGTCGAGCAGTACTTC. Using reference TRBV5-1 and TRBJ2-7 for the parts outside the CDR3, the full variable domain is KAGVTQTPRYLIKTRGQQVTLSCSPISGHRSVSWYQQTPGQGLQFLFEYFSETQRNKGNFPGRFSGRQFSNSRSEMNVSTLELGDSALYLCASSLASGVEQYFGPGTRLTVT.

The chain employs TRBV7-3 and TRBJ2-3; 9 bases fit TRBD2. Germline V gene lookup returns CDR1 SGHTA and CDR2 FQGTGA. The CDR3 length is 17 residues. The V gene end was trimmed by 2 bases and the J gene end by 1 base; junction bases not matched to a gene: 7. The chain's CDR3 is CASSLLGLARGTDTQYF. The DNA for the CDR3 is TGTGCCAGCAGCTTACTTGGACTAGCGCGGGGCACAGATACGCAGTATTTT.

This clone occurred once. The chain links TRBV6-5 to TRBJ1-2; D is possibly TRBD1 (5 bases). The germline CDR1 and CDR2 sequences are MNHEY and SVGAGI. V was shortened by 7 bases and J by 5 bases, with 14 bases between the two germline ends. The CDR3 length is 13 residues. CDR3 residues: CASTPQTVYGYTF. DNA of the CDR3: TGTGCCAGCACCCCGCAGACAGTTTATGGCTACACCTTC.

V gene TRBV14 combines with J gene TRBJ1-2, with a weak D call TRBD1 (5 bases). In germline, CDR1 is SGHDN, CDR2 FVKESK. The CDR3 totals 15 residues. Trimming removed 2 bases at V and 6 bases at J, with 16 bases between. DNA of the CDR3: TGTGCCAGCAGCCAATACAGGACCCTATCCAATGGCTACACCTTC. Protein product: CASSQYRTLSNGYTF.

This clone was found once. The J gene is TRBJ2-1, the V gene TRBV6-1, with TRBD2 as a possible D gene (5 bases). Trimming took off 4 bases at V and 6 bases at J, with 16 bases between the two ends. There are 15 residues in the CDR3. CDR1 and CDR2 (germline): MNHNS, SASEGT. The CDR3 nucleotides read TGTGCCAGCAGTGCTTGGGAGATGACGGGCAATGAGCAGTTCTTC. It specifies CASSAWEMTGNEQFF.

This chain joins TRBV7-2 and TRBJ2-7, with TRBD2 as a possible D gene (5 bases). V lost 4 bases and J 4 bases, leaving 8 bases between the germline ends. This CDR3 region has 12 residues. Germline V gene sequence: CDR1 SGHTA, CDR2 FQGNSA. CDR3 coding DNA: TGTGCCAGCAGCTCCGGGAAGTACGAGCAGTACTTC. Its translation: CASSSGKYEQYF.

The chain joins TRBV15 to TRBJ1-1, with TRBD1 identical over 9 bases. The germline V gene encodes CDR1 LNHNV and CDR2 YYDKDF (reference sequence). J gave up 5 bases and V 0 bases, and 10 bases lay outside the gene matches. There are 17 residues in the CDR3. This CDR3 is CATSREGFTGGGTEAFF. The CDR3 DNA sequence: TGTGCCACCAGCAGAGAAGGATTTACAGGGGGCGGAACTGAAGCTTTCTTT. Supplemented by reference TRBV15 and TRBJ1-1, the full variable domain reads DAMVIQNPRYQVTQFGKPVTLSCSQTLNHNVMYWYQQKSSQAPKLLFHYYDKDFNNEADTPDNFQSRRPNTSFCFLDIRSPGLGDTAMYLCATSREGFTGGGTEAFFGQGTRLTVV.

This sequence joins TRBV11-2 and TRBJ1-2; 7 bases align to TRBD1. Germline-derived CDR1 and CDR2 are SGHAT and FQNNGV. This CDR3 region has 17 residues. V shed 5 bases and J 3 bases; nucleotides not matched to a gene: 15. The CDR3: CASSPLGGGREDYGYTF. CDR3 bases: TGTGCCAGCAGCCCCCTAGGAGGGGGCAGGGAGGACTATGGCTACACCTTC.

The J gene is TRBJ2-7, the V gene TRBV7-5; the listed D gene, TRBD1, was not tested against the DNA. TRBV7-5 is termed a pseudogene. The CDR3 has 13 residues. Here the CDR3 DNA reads TGTGCCAGAAGCTTAGTACCAGGCGACGAGCAGTACTTC. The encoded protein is CARSLVPGDEQYF.